The subject of this entry is one T cell receptor (beta chain). The entry originates in a study of blood T cell repertoires in COVID-19. Libraries were prepared by immunoSEQ multiplex PCR; TCRdb keeps only in-frame clonotypes and omits some of them. Of 120,000 to 150,000 clones in the sample, roughly 86% were seen once. Sequencing input: peripheral blood. The source is a woman aged 50 to 60 with acute or convalescent COVID-19.

CDR3 amino acids: CASSPRTSGSPYEQYF. CDR3 in DNA: TGTGCCAGCAGTCCACGGACTAGCGGGAGCCCCTACGAGCAGTACTTC. V and J are TRBV27 and TRBJ2-7; the match to TRBD2 covers 13 bases. Germline V gene data show CDR1 as MNHEY and CDR2 as SMNVEV (reference sequence). Trimming cost V 5 bases and J 2 bases; bases outside gene matches: 6. This CDR3 has 16 amino acids.